This T cell receptor beta chain is from a study of T cells in Graves' hyperthyroidism and ophthalmopathy. Study-wide results and limits: Ophthalmopathy prediction by the model preceded onset by a median approximately six months. Among clonotypes expanded in thyroid above 0.001, most were also found in blood.

The CDR3 totals 15 residues. The V end lost 2 bases, the J end lost 4 bases, and 10 bases lay between the germline ends. Germline loops: CDR1 KGHDR, CDR2 SFDVKD. RNA transcripts provided the source from which TCR beta CDR3 regions were amplified. The HTBI primer set served for first-round RT-PCR of the TCR CDR3. TCRdb recomputed calls from the multiplex PCR reads with MiXCR, one row per CDR3 protein. The data contain about 290,000 distinct CDR3 sequences, about 13% of them singletons. This clonotype was counted between two and nine times. Its antigen is unknown. Graves' hyperthyroidism was deemed stable given no ophthalmopathy progression within 18 months. The study based diagnoses on clinical symptoms, serum thyroxine and TRAb, thyroid ultrasound and orbital computed tomography.

The TCR comes from a woman aged 40 to 50 with Graves' hyperthyroidism. Sequenced material: blood. The chain joins TRBV24-1 to TRBJ1-4; tentative D call: TRBD1 (5 bases). This chain's CDR3 is CATSDSGMGNEKLFF. The CDR3 DNA sequence: TGTGCCACCAGTGATTCAGGGATGGGTAATGAAAAACTGTTTTTT.